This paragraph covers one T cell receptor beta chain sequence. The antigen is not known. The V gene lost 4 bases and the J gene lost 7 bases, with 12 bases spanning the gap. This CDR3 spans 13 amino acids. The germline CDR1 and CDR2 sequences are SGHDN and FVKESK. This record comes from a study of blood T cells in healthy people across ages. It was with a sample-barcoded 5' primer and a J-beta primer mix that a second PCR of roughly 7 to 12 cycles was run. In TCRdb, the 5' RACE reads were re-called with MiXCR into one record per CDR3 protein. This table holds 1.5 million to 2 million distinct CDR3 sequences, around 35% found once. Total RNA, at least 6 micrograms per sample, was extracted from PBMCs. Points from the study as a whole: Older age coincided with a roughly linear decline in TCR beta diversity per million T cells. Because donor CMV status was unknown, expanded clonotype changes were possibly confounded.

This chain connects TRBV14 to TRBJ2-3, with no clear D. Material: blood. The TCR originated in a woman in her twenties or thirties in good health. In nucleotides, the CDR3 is TGTGCCAGCAGCCGAATGGGAAGGCATACGCAGTATTTT. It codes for CASSRMGRHTQYF.